The clone carrying this TCR beta chain has just one count. Assay used: immunoSEQ multiplex PCR; TCRdb lists only in-frame clones, some missing. The data hold about 30,000 clones, with around 86% observed a single time. Germline CDR1 and CDR2: LNHDA and SQIVND (reference sequence). Between the trimmed V and J ends, which lost 0 bases and 3 bases, there was a span of 9 bases. The CDR3 consists of 15 residues. The data were taken from a study of blood T cell repertoires in COVID-19. Study-wide context: Samples came from the United States, Italy and Spain, spanning acute and convalescent COVID-19. PBMCs, B-cell-depleted T cells, or T cells provided the cDNA or gDNA that made up the material.

Sequencing was performed on peripheral blood. This sequence was found in a human donor in a cohort sampled during active COVID-19. The donor label of this sample is uncertain. This chain connects TRBV19 to TRBJ1-5, with a possible D match to TRBD1 (5 bases). This chain's CDR3 is CASSIDWGVNQPQHF. The CDR3 DNA reads as TGTGCCAGTAGTATAGACTGGGGGGTCAATCAGCCCCAGCATTTT.